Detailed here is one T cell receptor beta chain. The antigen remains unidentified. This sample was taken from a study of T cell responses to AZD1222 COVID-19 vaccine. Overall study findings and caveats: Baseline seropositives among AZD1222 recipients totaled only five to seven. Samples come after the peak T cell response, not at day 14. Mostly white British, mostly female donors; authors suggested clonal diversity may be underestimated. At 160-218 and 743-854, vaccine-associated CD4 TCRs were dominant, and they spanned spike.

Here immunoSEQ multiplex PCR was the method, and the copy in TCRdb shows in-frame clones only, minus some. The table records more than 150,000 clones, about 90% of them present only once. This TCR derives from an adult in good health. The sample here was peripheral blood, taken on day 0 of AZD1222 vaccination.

The CDR3 here is CASSYSNLAGENEQFF. CDR3 coding DNA: TGTGCCAGCAGTTACTCGAATCTAGCGGGAGAGAATGAGCAGTTCTTC. The chain is built from TRBV6-2 or TRBV6-3 and TRBJ2-1; 10 bases align to TRBD2. With 0 bases clipped from V and 7 bases from J, the junction kept 6 bases outside the gene matches. The CDR3 totals 16 residues. Germline-derived CDR1 and CDR2 are MNHEY and SVGEGT.